The T cell receptor (beta chain) described here comes from a study of blood T cell repertoires in COVID-19. In the study overall: Sites in the United States, Italy and Spain provided acute and convalescent COVID-19 samples. The analysed material was cDNA or gDNA that came from T cells, B-cell-depleted T cells, or PBMCs.

Source study methods: Amplification with reference gene primers provided the estimates of nucleated cell counts. Using immunoSEQ multiplex PCR, the repertoire was profiled, and TCRdb retains in-frame clones only, with some absent. The V and J calls and the clone size are those of that table, but D and trimming were determined from the DNA. The sample lists approximately 100,000 clones, almost 95% occurring once. Trimming left V 2 bases short and J 5 bases short, with 7 bases between. Germline V gene lookup returns CDR1 MDHEN and CDR2 SYDVKM. The CDR3 is made up of 12 amino acids. The sample comprised peripheral blood. The sequence was obtained from a man aged 50 to 60 with active COVID-19. The V call is TRBV28, the J call TRBJ2-7; TRBD2 is a possible D gene (5 bases). CDR3 sequence reads: CASSLGLDEQYF. The CDR3 DNA is TGTGCCAGCAGTTTAGGACTTGACGAGCAGTACTTC.